This T cell receptor beta chain was sequenced during a study of T cell responses to AZD1222 COVID-19 vaccine. Study-wide points: Nearly half of unique spike-specific TCRs reportedly avoided B.1.351 and B.1.1.7 mutated regions. Seropositive at baseline were only 5 or 6 AZD1222 recipients. Clonal diversity was possibly underestimated, and white British individuals and females predominated among donors.

Only in-frame clones appear in the TCRdb table, and some are missing; sequencing was by immunoSEQ multiplex PCR. The sample consists of over 150,000 clones, roughly 87% of them appearing once. The CDR3 totals 16 residues. Germline V gene data show CDR1 as KGHSH and CDR2 as LQKENI. J lost 4 bases, V lost 0 bases, and 4 bases had no gene match. As for this clone: What it binds is unknown.

This TCR was recovered from an adult in good health. The source material was peripheral blood, sampled on day 0 of AZD1222 vaccination. V gene TRBV18 combines with J gene TRBJ1-3, with 9 nucleotides matching TRBD1. The CDR3 DNA reads as TGTGCCAGCTCACCACCGAACAGGGGGCGCGGAAACACCATATATTTT. Its translation: CASSPPNRGRGNTIYF.